A selection of T cell receptor beta chains follows, all from one sample in a study of beta chain features in type 1 diabetes. Generated by immunoSEQ multiplex PCR, the TCRdb table keeps only in-frame clones and is missing some. The table records 250,000 to 300,000 clones, approximately 8.1% of them present only once. Sample: central memory CD4+ T cells from blood. Receptors were obtained from a young woman in good health. The CDR3 runs from the conserved cysteine through the conserved F or W. The D gene is left open where the match is weak. Part of the rows lack a size; the others show once, few, many or a class for expanded clones.

clone_size: NA; j_call: TRBJ1-2; d_call: NA; v_call: TRBV5-5; cdr3_nt: TGTGCCAGCATGTCCAGCACAAACTATGGCTACACCTTC; cdr3_aa: CASMSSTNYGYTF
clone_size: few; j_call: TRBJ1-4; d_call: TRBD1; v_call: TRBV7-2; cdr3_nt: TGTGCCAGCAGCTCCAGGACAGGGGGGAATGAAAAACTGTTTTTT; cdr3_aa: CASSSRTGGNEKLFF
clone_size: few; j_call: TRBJ1-2; d_call: NA; v_call: TRBV5-1; cdr3_nt: TGCGCCAGCAGCTTGGGGACTGGCAGCTATGGCTACACCTTC; cdr3_aa: CASSLGTGSYGYTF
clone_size: NA; j_call: TRBJ1-1; d_call: NA; v_call: TRBV7-9; cdr3_nt: TGTGCCAGCAGCTTAGAGGGAAGGGGGGGAGCTTTCTTT; cdr3_aa: CASSLEGRGGAFF
clone_size: few; j_call: TRBJ1-2; d_call: NA; v_call: TRBV7-3; cdr3_nt: TGTGCCAGCAGCATTGACGGGCAGATACGGGAGGGCTACACCTTC; cdr3_aa: CASSIDGQIREGYTF
clone_size: NA; j_call: TRBJ2-1; d_call: TRBD2; v_call: TRBV27; cdr3_nt: TGTGCCAGCAGTAAACAAACGACTAGCGGCGAGCAGTTCTTC; cdr3_aa: CASSKQTTSGEQFF
clone_size: NA; j_call: TRBJ2-7; d_call: NA; v_call: TRBV18; cdr3_nt: TGTGCCAGCTCACGAAATACAGGGCCCTACACGCTCGTTGAGCAGTACTTC; cdr3_aa: CASSRNTGPYTLVEQYF
clone_size: NA; j_call: TRBJ2-2; d_call: NA; v_call: TRBV4-2; cdr3_nt: TGTGCCAGCAGCCAAGACCAGGGTACGGGCGGGGAGCTGTTTTTT; cdr3_aa: CASSQDQGTGGELFF
clone_size: few; j_call: TRBJ2-3; d_call: NA; v_call: TRBV5-6; cdr3_nt: TGTGCCAGCAGCCCGTCGGGGCGGGGATTCTCAGATACGCAGTATTTT; cdr3_aa: CASSPSGRGFSDTQYF
clone_size: few; j_call: TRBJ2-1; d_call: TRBD1; v_call: TRBV7-8; cdr3_nt: TGTGCCTCCATTGGAGACAGGGCAATATTCAATGAGCAGTTCTTC; cdr3_aa: CASIGDRAIFNEQFF
clone_size: few; j_call: TRBJ2-1; d_call: NA; v_call: TRBV18; cdr3_nt: TGTGCCAGCTCATTGACTAGCTACAATGAGCAGTTCTTC; cdr3_aa: CASSLTSYNEQFF
clone_size: NA; j_call: TRBJ1-1; d_call: NA; v_call: TRBV9; cdr3_nt: TGTGCCAGCAGCGTAGCTTTTGGCGATGAAGCTTTCTTT; cdr3_aa: CASSVAFGDEAFF
clone_size: NA; j_call: TRBJ2-1; d_call: NA; v_call: TRBV6-1; cdr3_nt: TGTGCCAGTCTAGACCCGTTAACCTACAATGAGCAGTTCTTC; cdr3_aa: CASLDPLTYNEQFF
clone_size: NA; j_call: TRBJ1-3; d_call: NA; v_call: TRBV7-6; cdr3_nt: TGTGCCAGCAGCGCCGACAGCTTCTCTGGAAACACCATATATTTT; cdr3_aa: CASSADSFSGNTIYF
clone_size: many; j_call: TRBJ2-3; d_call: TRBD2; v_call: TRBV2; cdr3_nt: TGTGCCAGCAGTTGGGGCGGGGGATTGAGCACAGATACGCAGTATTTT; cdr3_aa: CASSWGGGLSTDTQYF
clone_size: few; j_call: TRBJ1-5; d_call: TRBD1; v_call: TRBV5-4; cdr3_nt: TGTGCCAGCAGCTCCGGGACAGTTGATCAGCCCCAGCATTTT; cdr3_aa: CASSSGTVDQPQHF
clone_size: few; j_call: TRBJ1-4; d_call: TRBD1; v_call: TRBV27; cdr3_nt: TGTGCCAGCAGTACAACAGGGGGGAGGAATGAAAAACTGTTTTTT; cdr3_aa: CASSTTGGRNEKLFF
clone_size: NA; j_call: TRBJ1-2; d_call: NA; v_call: TRBV7-2; cdr3_nt: TGTGCCAGCAGCCCAGGGGCGGGGGGCGCGCAGATACCCACCTTC; cdr3_aa: CASSPGAGGAQIPTF
clone_size: few; j_call: TRBJ1-5; d_call: NA; v_call: TRBV28; cdr3_nt: TGTGCCAGCAGTTCCCCCAGTGGGGGAAATCAGCCCCAGCATTTT; cdr3_aa: CASSSPSGGNQPQHF
clone_size: NA; j_call: TRBJ2-5; d_call: NA; v_call: TRBV4-2; cdr3_nt: TGTGCCAGCAGGGGGCGGGCAGAGACCCAGTACTTC; cdr3_aa: CASRGRAETQYF
clone_size: many; j_call: TRBJ1-2; d_call: NA; v_call: TRBV14; cdr3_nt: TGTGCCAGCAGCCAAGGCGGCAACTATGGCTACACCTTC; cdr3_aa: CASSQGGNYGYTF
clone_size: NA; j_call: TRBJ1-2; d_call: TRBD1; v_call: TRBV5-4; cdr3_nt: TGTGCCAGCAGCTTGCTATATGGACAGGAGAACTATGGCTACACCTTC; cdr3_aa: CASSLLYGQENYGYTF
clone_size: many; j_call: TRBJ1-5; d_call: NA; v_call: TRBV6-1; cdr3_nt: TGTGCCACTTTACCGGGGGGGGACCGGCCCCAGCATTTT; cdr3_aa: CATLPGGDRPQHF
clone_size: NA; j_call: TRBJ2-5; d_call: TRBD1; v_call: TRBV5-4; cdr3_nt: TGTGCCAGCAGCGACGGACAGGGATTGCAAGAGACCCAGTACTTC; cdr3_aa: CASSDGQGLQETQYF
clone_size: few; j_call: TRBJ1-4; d_call: NA; v_call: TRBV4-3; cdr3_nt: TGCGCCAGCAGCCAATCCCCCGGGGGCTCAACTAATGAAAAACTGTTTTTT; cdr3_aa: CASSQSPGGSTNEKLFF
clone_size: few; j_call: TRBJ1-5; d_call: NA; v_call: TRBV7-2; cdr3_nt: TGTGCCAGCAGCTTAGCTGTGGGGCAGCCCCAGCATTTT; cdr3_aa: CASSLAVGQPQHF
clone_size: few; j_call: TRBJ1-2; d_call: NA; v_call: TRBV4-1; cdr3_nt: TGCGCCAGCAGCCAAGATGGGGACGGGACTCACCGACCTTACACCTTC; cdr3_aa: CASSQDGDGTHRPYTF
clone_size: NA; j_call: TRBJ1-1; d_call: TRBD1; v_call: TRBV6-6; cdr3_nt: TGTGCCAGCAGTTCTGCTGACAGGGGGACTGAAGCTTTCTTT; cdr3_aa: CASSSADRGTEAFF
clone_size: few; j_call: TRBJ2-5; d_call: TRBD1; v_call: TRBV6-1; cdr3_nt: TGTGCCAGCAGTGAAGTCCCGAGGGGGCTAGGGGAGACCCAGTACTTC; cdr3_aa: CASSEVPRGLGETQYF
clone_size: few; j_call: TRBJ2-4; d_call: NA; v_call: TRBV7-9; cdr3_nt: TGTGCCAGCAGCTTAATTGGTGTAGCCAAAAACATTCAGTACTTC; cdr3_aa: CASSLIGVAKNIQYF
clone_size: many; j_call: TRBJ1-6; d_call: NA; v_call: TRBV6-5; cdr3_nt: TGTGCCAGCATGCGGTATAATTCACCCCTCCACTTT; cdr3_aa: CASMRYNSPLHF
clone_size: few; j_call: TRBJ2-1; d_call: NA; v_call: TRBV2; cdr3_nt: TGTGCCAGCAGCTATAGTAGTGAGCAGTTCTTC; cdr3_aa: CASSYSSEQFF
clone_size: NA; j_call: TRBJ1-1; d_call: NA; v_call: TRBV4-3; cdr3_nt: TGCGCCAGCAGCCAAGAAGGAGGCGGTGAAGCTTTCTTT; cdr3_aa: CASSQEGGGEAFF
clone_size: few; j_call: TRBJ1-2; d_call: NA; v_call: TRBV15; cdr3_nt: TGTGCCACCAGTCACCAAGACCGGCCGTACTATGGCTACACCTTC; cdr3_aa: CATSHQDRPYYGYTF
clone_size: few; j_call: TRBJ2-2; d_call: NA; v_call: TRBV7-2; cdr3_nt: TGTGCCAGCAGCTTCCCAGGGGCCACCGGGGAGCTGTTTTTT; cdr3_aa: CASSFPGATGELFF
clone_size: NA; j_call: TRBJ1-2; d_call: NA; v_call: TRBV21-1; cdr3_nt: TGTGCCAGCAGCAAAGTCAAACTCGGGGATCCTAACTATGGCTACACCTTC; cdr3_aa: CASSKVKLGDPNYGYTF
clone_size: NA; j_call: TRBJ2-7; d_call: NA; v_call: TRBV7-2; cdr3_nt: TGTGCCAGCAGCCTAAACCTTTGGGGAGGCGAGCAGTACTTC; cdr3_aa: CASSLNLWGGEQYF
clone_size: NA; j_call: TRBJ1-3; d_call: TRBD1; v_call: TRBV30; cdr3_nt: TGTGCCTGGAGTGGGGACAGGGGGGGAAACACCATATATTTT; cdr3_aa: CAWSGDRGGNTIYF
clone_size: few; j_call: TRBJ1-6; d_call: TRBD1; v_call: TRBV9; cdr3_nt: TGTGCCAGCAGCGTAGACCCAGGGGGAAATTCACCCCTCCACTTT; cdr3_aa: CASSVDPGGNSPLHF
clone_size: NA; j_call: TRBJ2-2; d_call: TRBD1; v_call: TRBV7-2; cdr3_nt: TGTGCCAGCAGCCGTCAGGGGGCCGCGAGCACCGGGGAGCTGTTTTTT; cdr3_aa: CASSRQGAASTGELFF
clone_size: NA; j_call: TRBJ2-6; d_call: NA; v_call: TRBV7-8; cdr3_nt: TGTGCCAGCAGCACCTCTTCGTCCGGCGCCCTGACTTTC; cdr3_aa: CASSTSSSGALTF
clone_size: few; j_call: TRBJ2-7; d_call: NA; v_call: TRBV4-2; cdr3_nt: TGTGCCAGCAGCCAGGCCTACGAGCAGTACTTC; cdr3_aa: CASSQAYEQYF
clone_size: few; j_call: TRBJ2-5; d_call: NA; v_call: TRBV5-8; cdr3_nt: TGTGCCAGCAGCTTGAGGACAGCACAAGAGACCCAGTACTTC; cdr3_aa: CASSLRTAQETQYF
clone_size: few; j_call: TRBJ1-4; d_call: NA; v_call: TRBV7-2; cdr3_nt: TGTGCCAGCAGCTTACGACTGGGAGAAAAACTGTTTTTT; cdr3_aa: CASSLRLGEKLFF
clone_size: NA; j_call: TRBJ2-3; d_call: TRBD1; v_call: TRBV5-4; cdr3_nt: TGTGCCAGCACCCTACAGACAGGGGGCGCATCAGATACGCAGTATTTT; cdr3_aa: CASTLQTGGASDTQYF
clone_size: NA; j_call: TRBJ2-1; d_call: NA; v_call: TRBV4-1; cdr3_nt: TGCGCCAGCAGCCAAGTCCCAGGGGCGAGGTTCTTC; cdr3_aa: CASSQVPGARFF
clone_size: few; j_call: TRBJ2-3; d_call: TRBD2; v_call: TRBV29-1; cdr3_nt: TGCAGCGTTGAGGGCGGGAGGGGAACAGATACGCAGTATTTT; cdr3_aa: CSVEGGRGTDTQYF